These T cell receptor beta chains were read from a single sample in a study of T cells in Graves' hyperthyroidism and ophthalmopathy. MiXCR was run by TCRdb on the multiplex PCR reads, yielding one entry per CDR3 protein. The sample contains about 350,000 distinct CDR3 sequences, 15% to 20% of which appear only once. Sequenced input: blood. These receptors were collected from a woman aged 40 to 50 with Graves' ophthalmopathy. The CDR3 runs from the conserved cysteine through the conserved F or W. The D gene is left open where the match is weak. Only part of the rows carry a size: once, few, many, or a class if the clone is expanded.

clone size: many
V gene: TRBV6-5
D gene: -
J gene: TRBJ2-7
CDR3 DNA: TGTGCCAGCGCTGGGGCAGGGGCCTCCTACGAGCAGTACTTC
CDR3 protein: CASAGAGASYEQYF

clone size: many
V gene: TRBV6-2/TRBV6-3
D gene: TRBD1
J gene: TRBJ1-1
CDR3 DNA: TGTGCCAGCAGTACGAGACAGGGGGCAAACACTGAAGCTTTCTTT
CDR3 protein: CASSTRQGANTEAFF

clone size: few
V gene: TRBV28
D gene: TRBD2
J gene: TRBJ2-7
CDR3 DNA: TGTGCCAGCAGTAACGAGCGGGACGCCTACGAGCAGTACTTC
CDR3 protein: CASSNERDAYEQYF

clone size: -
V gene: TRBV7-2
D gene: -
J gene: TRBJ1-1
CDR3 DNA: TGTGCCAGCAGCTTCCACAGGGTCGGGGGCACTGAAGCTTTCTTT
CDR3 protein: CASSFHRVGGTEAFF

clone size: many
V gene: TRBV20-1
D gene: TRBD1
J gene: TRBJ2-7
CDR3 DNA: TGCAGTGCTAGAGTCCGACAGGGCATAGGCGAGCAGTACTTC
CDR3 protein: CSARVRQGIGEQYF

clone size: many
V gene: TRBV18
D gene: -
J gene: TRBJ1-2
CDR3 DNA: TGTGCCAGCTCACAAGCACAGTGGGACTATGGCTACACCTTC
CDR3 protein: CASSQAQWDYGYTF

clone size: -
V gene: TRBV12-3/TRBV12-4
D gene: TRBD2
J gene: TRBJ2-7
CDR3 DNA: TGTGCCAGCAGTTTTAGGGCTAGCGGGAGGTCCTACGAGCAGTACTTC
CDR3 protein: CASSFRASGRSYEQYF

clone size: many
V gene: TRBV7-8
D gene: -
J gene: TRBJ2-7
CDR3 DNA: TGTGCCAGCTCTTGGGCTAAATCCTACGAGCAGTACTTC
CDR3 protein: CASSWAKSYEQYF

clone size: many
V gene: TRBV6-2/TRBV6-3
D gene: TRBD2
J gene: TRBJ2-7
CDR3 DNA: TGTGCCAGCACCCCCGGGACTAGCCTCTACGAGCAGTACTTC
CDR3 protein: CASTPGTSLYEQYF

clone size: many
V gene: TRBV15
D gene: -
J gene: TRBJ1-2
CDR3 DNA: TGTGCCACCAGCAGAGCGGCAGGGGACTATGGCTACACCTTC
CDR3 protein: CATSRAAGDYGYTF

clone size: many
V gene: TRBV20-1
D gene: -
J gene: TRBJ2-7
CDR3 DNA: TGCAGTGCTAGGTACCGGGACTCCGACTCCTACGAGCAGTACTTC
CDR3 protein: CSARYRDSDSYEQYF

clone size: many
V gene: TRBV5-1
D gene: -
J gene: TRBJ1-2
CDR3 DNA: TGCGCCAGCAGCCCAAGCTTGTCTGAGGGCTACACCTTC
CDR3 protein: CASSPSLSEGYTF

clone size: many
V gene: TRBV19
D gene: -
J gene: TRBJ1-1
CDR3 DNA: TGTGCCAGTCTTGAAGGGACCCCAGAAAACACTGAAGCTTTCTTT
CDR3 protein: CASLEGTPENTEAFF

clone size: many
V gene: TRBV15
D gene: TRBD1
J gene: TRBJ1-2
CDR3 DNA: TGTGCCACCAGCAGAGCAGACCGGACAGGGTATGGCTACACCTTC
CDR3 protein: CATSRADRTGYGYTF

clone size: many
V gene: TRBV6-2/TRBV6-3
D gene: TRBD1
J gene: TRBJ2-7
CDR3 DNA: TGTGCCAGCAGTTACAGCCGGGACAGGGGCCACGAGCAGTACTTC
CDR3 protein: CASSYSRDRGHEQYF

clone size: many
V gene: TRBV11-2
D gene: TRBD2
J gene: TRBJ2-1
CDR3 DNA: TGTGCCAGCAGCTTAGATGGACTAGCGGGAGGGCCGCCCTACAATGAGCAGTTCTTC
CDR3 protein: CASSLDGLAGGPPYNEQFF

clone size: many
V gene: TRBV29-1
D gene: TRBD1
J gene: TRBJ2-5
CDR3 DNA: TGCAGCGCCCCGACAGGGCTGGGGGAGACCCAGTACTTC
CDR3 protein: CSAPTGLGETQYF

clone size: -
V gene: TRBV20-1
D gene: -
J gene: TRBJ1-1
CDR3 DNA: TGCAGTGCTAAGGGCAGGGCAGTAATGAACACTGAAGCTTTCTTT
CDR3 protein: CSAKGRAVMNTEAFF

clone size: many
V gene: TRBV6-5
D gene: TRBD1
J gene: TRBJ2-7
CDR3 DNA: TGTGCCAGCAGCAACACAGGGGGAGGAGGCTACGAGCAGTACTTC
CDR3 protein: CASSNTGGGGYEQYF

clone size: -
V gene: TRBV12-3/TRBV12-4
D gene: -
J gene: TRBJ2-7
CDR3 DNA: TGTGCCAGCAGAATCGGGGGGGGACAGGGAAGCTCCTACGAGCAGTACTTC
CDR3 protein: CASRIGGGQGSSYEQYF

clone size: -
V gene: TRBV3-1
D gene: TRBD2
J gene: TRBJ2-7
CDR3 DNA: TGTGCCAGCAGCCAACTGAGGACTAGCGGGGCCGCCTACGAGCAGTACTTC
CDR3 protein: CASSQLRTSGAAYEQYF

clone size: -
V gene: TRBV27
D gene: -
J gene: TRBJ2-5
CDR3 DNA: TGTGCCAGCAGTTTATCGAGGGGATTGGAGACCCAGTACTTC
CDR3 protein: CASSLSRGLETQYF

clone size: many
V gene: TRBV9
D gene: TRBD2
J gene: TRBJ2-7
CDR3 DNA: TGTGCCAGCAGCGTAGCGGGGGGGGTGTCCTACGAGCAGTACTTC
CDR3 protein: CASSVAGGVSYEQYF

clone size: many
V gene: TRBV12-3/TRBV12-4
D gene: -
J gene: TRBJ1-1
CDR3 DNA: TGTGCCAGCAGTTTAACAACTCGAGCTTTCTTT
CDR3 protein: CASSLTTRAFF

clone size: many
V gene: TRBV4-3
D gene: -
J gene: TRBJ2-7
CDR3 DNA: TGCGCCAGCAGCCAAGAATCGGGTCGGTTCGGGCAGTACTTC
CDR3 protein: CASSQESGRFGQYF

clone size: many
V gene: TRBV27
D gene: -
J gene: TRBJ2-4
CDR3 DNA: TGTGCCAGCAGTTTTAAGGGTTGGGACATTCAGTACTTC
CDR3 protein: CASSFKGWDIQYF

clone size: many
V gene: TRBV28
D gene: TRBD2
J gene: TRBJ2-2
CDR3 DNA: TGTGCCAGCAGTTTTGTAGGACTAGCGAGCACCGGGGAGCTGTTTTTT
CDR3 protein: CASSFVGLASTGELFF

clone size: -
V gene: TRBV29-1
D gene: -
J gene: TRBJ2-5
CDR3 DNA: TGCAGCGTTGGGGCCTCGGGTCGGGAGACCCAGTACTTC
CDR3 protein: CSVGASGRETQYF

clone size: -
V gene: TRBV11-2
D gene: -
J gene: TRBJ1-1
CDR3 DNA: TGTGCCAGCAGCATCACTCCGGGAGGAAACACTGAAGCTTTCTTT
CDR3 protein: CASSITPGGNTEAFF

clone size: many
V gene: TRBV6-2/TRBV6-3
D gene: -
J gene: TRBJ2-4
CDR3 DNA: TGTGCCAGCAAGAGGGCGGTACTCAAAAACATTCAGTACTTC
CDR3 protein: CASKRAVLKNIQYF

clone size: many
V gene: TRBV12-3/TRBV12-4
D gene: -
J gene: TRBJ1-3
CDR3 DNA: TGTGCCAGCAGTTTAGTCAGCCTGACACTCTCTGGAAACACCATATATTTT
CDR3 protein: CASSLVSLTLSGNTIYF

clone size: -
V gene: TRBV19
D gene: -
J gene: TRBJ1-2
CDR3 DNA: TGTGCCAGTAGTTTGGGGATTGGCTATGGCTACACCTTC
CDR3 protein: CASSLGIGYGYTF

clone size: many
V gene: TRBV2
D gene: -
J gene: TRBJ1-5
CDR3 DNA: TGTGCCAGCAGCACGGAGGCCCGAGTAAGCAATCAGCCCCAGCATTTT
CDR3 protein: CASSTEARVSNQPQHF

clone size: -
V gene: TRBV11-2
D gene: -
J gene: TRBJ1-1
CDR3 DNA: TGTGCCAGCAGCTTTTCACCTATGAACACTGAAGCTTTCTTT
CDR3 protein: CASSFSPMNTEAFF

clone size: few
V gene: TRBV18
D gene: TRBD1
J gene: TRBJ1-2
CDR3 DNA: TGTGCCGGCTCACCAGACAGGGAGTATTATGGCTACACCTTC
CDR3 protein: CAGSPDREYYGYTF

clone size: -
V gene: TRBV7-2
D gene: TRBD2
J gene: TRBJ2-2
CDR3 DNA: TGTGCCAGCAGCTTACCCCTAGCGGGGGCCGCGAACACCGGGGAGCTGTTTTTT
CDR3 protein: CASSLPLAGAANTGELFF

clone size: -
V gene: TRBV12-3/TRBV12-4
D gene: TRBD1
J gene: TRBJ1-1
CDR3 DNA: TGTGCCAGCGGGAGCCTCAACCGGGACAGTAGGACTGAAGCTTTCTTT
CDR3 protein: CASGSLNRDSRTEAFF

clone size: -
V gene: TRBV27
D gene: -
J gene: TRBJ2-7
CDR3 DNA: TGTGCCAGCAGTGCCTCCTGGCTAGGACAGCACATGGGGGAGCAGTACTTC
CDR3 protein: CASSASWLGQHMGEQYF

clone size: -
V gene: TRBV24-1
D gene: -
J gene: TRBJ1-1
CDR3 DNA: TGTGCCACCAGTGATACAGGTGTGAACACTGAAGCTTTCTTT
CDR3 protein: CATSDTGVNTEAFF

clone size: -
V gene: TRBV6-5
D gene: TRBD1
J gene: TRBJ2-3
CDR3 DNA: TGTGCCAGCAGTTACTCGGACAGGGGGTTCACAGATACGCAGTATTTT
CDR3 protein: CASSYSDRGFTDTQYF

clone size: many
V gene: TRBV10-1
D gene: -
J gene: TRBJ2-7
CDR3 DNA: TGCGCCAGCGCACACAGCCCCCTGAATAGCCCCTACGAGCAGTACTTC
CDR3 protein: CASAHSPLNSPYEQYF

clone size: few
V gene: TRBV7-7
D gene: -
J gene: TRBJ2-2
CDR3 DNA: TGTGCTAGCAGCACAGGGTTCGCCGGGGAGCTGTTTTTT
CDR3 protein: CASSTGFAGELFF

clone size: many
V gene: TRBV28
D gene: -
J gene: TRBJ2-2
CDR3 DNA: TGTGCCAGCAGTAAATGGGACGATACGAACACCGGGGAGCTGTTTTTT
CDR3 protein: CASSKWDDTNTGELFF

clone size: many
V gene: TRBV19
D gene: TRBD2
J gene: TRBJ2-5
CDR3 DNA: TGTGCCAGTAGTATGGGGGGGACTAGCGGGAGTAAGGAGACCCAGTACTTC
CDR3 protein: CASSMGGTSGSKETQYF

clone size: many
V gene: TRBV29-1
D gene: -
J gene: TRBJ2-2
CDR3 DNA: TGCAGCGTTGAACTAGCGACGACCGGGGAGCTGTTTTTT
CDR3 protein: CSVELATTGELFF

clone size: many
V gene: TRBV7-2
D gene: -
J gene: TRBJ1-1
CDR3 DNA: TGTGCCAGCAGCCTTTGGAGAAGTACTGAAGCTTTCTTT
CDR3 protein: CASSLWRSTEAFF

clone size: many
V gene: TRBV7-3
D gene: -
J gene: TRBJ2-1
CDR3 DNA: TGTGCCAGGGCCTTCGGAGGGGAGCAGTTCTTC
CDR3 protein: CARAFGGEQFF

clone size: many
V gene: TRBV12-3/TRBV12-4
D gene: -
J gene: TRBJ2-7
CDR3 DNA: TGTGCCAGCAGTTTTCAGGCCGCCGCCGAGCAGTACTTC
CDR3 protein: CASSFQAAAEQYF

clone size: many
V gene: TRBV12-3/TRBV12-4
D gene: TRBD1
J gene: TRBJ1-2
CDR3 DNA: TGTGCCAGCAGTTTAACGAGGACAGGGTCTAGCTATGGCTACACCTTC
CDR3 protein: CASSLTRTGSSYGYTF

clone size: many
V gene: TRBV11-2
D gene: -
J gene: TRBJ2-7
CDR3 DNA: TGTGCCAGCAGCGGGGTGGGCGGAGACCTCTACGAGCAGTACTTC
CDR3 protein: CASSGVGGDLYEQYF

clone size: many
V gene: TRBV6-2/TRBV6-3
D gene: -
J gene: TRBJ1-5
CDR3 DNA: TGTGCCAGCAGTTACGTGGGAGTTCAGCCCCAGCATTTT
CDR3 protein: CASSYVGVQPQHF

clone size: many
V gene: TRBV27
D gene: TRBD2
J gene: TRBJ2-7
CDR3 DNA: TGTGCCAGCAAAGATAGCGGGAGGGACGAGCAGTACTTC
CDR3 protein: CASKDSGRDEQYF

clone size: many
V gene: TRBV5-6
D gene: TRBD1
J gene: TRBJ1-1
CDR3 DNA: TGTGCCAGCAAGAATAAGGACAGGGCAGGCACTGAAGCTTTCTTT
CDR3 protein: CASKNKDRAGTEAFF

clone size: many
V gene: TRBV27
D gene: TRBD1
J gene: TRBJ2-7
CDR3 DNA: TGTGCCAGCAGCCCAGGGGGCGCGGAGGAGCAGTACTTC
CDR3 protein: CASSPGGAEEQYF

clone size: many
V gene: TRBV11-2
D gene: -
J gene: TRBJ2-7
CDR3 DNA: TGTGCCAGCAGCTTAGTAGCGGCAGGGGAAAGCCGCGAGCAGTACTTC
CDR3 protein: CASSLVAAGESREQYF